The T cell receptor (beta chain) under discussion was sequenced for a study of regulatory T cells in long-lasting Graves disease. General observations from the study: Patients whose Graves' disease persisted exhibited lower TCR diversity than those newly diagnosed.

Indicated time point: newly diagnosed GD, antithyroid drugs for less than 3 months. The TCR library was made from RNA that had been extracted from PBMCs in TRIzol. The V and J ends lost 4 bases and 6 bases, in that order; junction bases with no gene match: 4. This CDR3 has 13 amino acids. From germline, CDR1 is SNHLY and CDR2 FYNNEI. With regard to this clonotype: The antigen remains undetermined.

Through Arm-PCR of CDR3 regions and iRepertoire HTBI primers, TCR beta libraries were built. TCRdb re-derived calls from the multiplex PCR reads in MiXCR, one entry per CDR3 protein. The data contain some 560,000 distinct CDR3 sequences, about 16% of them singletons. These data were also filed under a second study, of T cells in Graves' hyperthyroidism and ophthalmopathy.

This chain links TRBV2 with TRBJ2-5, with 8 positions matching TRBD1. The specimen comprised peripheral blood mononuclear cells (PBMCs), sampled at new diagnosis, from a patient treated with antithyroid drugs. The sequence was collected from a woman aged 40-65 years with Graves disease. CDR3 sequence: CASSGQGIQTQYF. CDR3 DNA sequence: TGTGCCAGCAGTGGACAGGGGATTCAGACCCAGTACTTC.